This TCR beta chain stems from a study of blood T cell repertoires in COVID-19. Authors' processing steps: Reference gene primers were amplified, and this amplification served to estimate nucleated cell counts. This table comes from immunoSEQ multiplex PCR, and its TCRdb copy is limited to in-frame clones, with some not included. V, J and clone size derive from that table, while D and trimming were established from the DNA sequence. The repertoire holds some 280,000 clones, with 89% as singletons. Material: peripheral blood. This receptor was identified in a woman in her 40s who had recovered from COVID-19.

The CDR3, as DNA: TGTGCCAGCAGCCCCACGGGAGGGGCCTCCTACGAGCAGTACTTC. Amino acids: CASSPTGGASYEQYF. V usage is TRBV6-5 and J usage is TRBJ2-7; TRBD2 aligns across 8 bases. This CDR3 comprises 15 residues. CDR1 and CDR2 (germline): MNHEY, SVGAGI. The junction had 7 bases not matched to a gene; V was cut back by 6 bases and J by 0 bases.